Below, 24 T cell receptor beta chains from the same sample are listed, as sequenced in a study of T cells in Graves' hyperthyroidism and ophthalmopathy. Amplified regions were TCR beta CDR3 sequences from RNA transcripts. HTBI primers drove first-round RT-PCR of the TCR CDR3. TCRdb re-called the multiplex PCR reads with MiXCR, one entry per CDR3 protein. The sample holds about 350,000 distinct CDR3 sequences, over 11% seen once. The material sequenced was blood. These receptors all stem from a woman aged 25-40 years with Graves' hyperthyroidism.

This clonotype was seen a few times. This sequence joins TRBV20-1 and TRBJ2-7; 14 nucleotides line up with TRBD2. The J segment lost 1 base and the V segment lost 3 bases, leaving 2 bases of the junction unmatched. Germline V gene lookup returns CDR1 DFQATT and CDR2 SNEGSKA (reference sequence). CDR3 length equals 15 residues. The CDR3 loop reads CSASRTSGRSYEQYF. CDR3 nucleotide sequence: TGCAGTGCTAGTAGGACTAGCGGGAGGTCCTACGAGCAGTACTTC.

In its sample, this clonotype was seen many times. This chain connects TRBV12-3 or TRBV12-4 to TRBJ1-1, with 9 bases that match TRBD1. J lost 4 bases, V lost 5 bases, and 5 bases had no gene match. The CDR3 loop spans 14 amino acids. In DNA form, the CDR3 reads TGTGCCAGCAGTGGGACAGGGCGCAGCACTGAAGCTTTCTTT. Translation: CASSGTGRSTEAFF.

The genes are TRBV7-2 and TRBJ1-3; D ambiguous. The CDR3 covers 15 residues. Trimming left V 1 base short and J 6 bases short, with 13 bases between. CDR1 and CDR2 (germline): SGHTA, FQGNSA. The chain's CDR3 is CASSLEATSLNTIYF. CDR3 coding DNA: TGTGCCAGCAGCTTAGAGGCGACCTCCTTAAACACCATATATTTT.

This chain connects TRBV20-1 to TRBJ2-4, with TRBD2 identical over 12 bases. The CDR3 spans 15 residues. The V gene end was trimmed by 7 bases and the J gene end by 4 bases; junction bases not matched to a gene: 8. CDR1 DFQATT and CDR2 SNEGSKA come from the germline V gene (reference sequence). CDR3 nucleotides: TGCAGTGGCAGGACTAGCGGGACGCCTAAAAACATTCAGTACTTC. Protein sequence: CSGRTSGTPKNIQYF.

This clonotype appeared a few times. The V call is TRBV27, the J call TRBJ2-7; D not certain. The CDR3 totals 15 residues. Germline V gives CDR1 MNHEY, CDR2 SMNVEV (reference sequence). Trimming cost V 6 bases and J 3 bases, with 18 bases left between them. The CDR3 sequence is CASRPIDPLNYEQYF. The CDR3 bases are TGTGCCAGCAGACCTATAGACCCCCTAAACTACGAGCAGTACTTC.

This clonotype was counted ten times or more. V is TRBV7-9 and J is TRBJ2-5, with 7 bases that match TRBD2. CDR1 and CDR2 from the germline V gene are SEHNR and FQNEAQ (reference sequence). The CDR3 length is 14 residues. V lost 1 base to trimming and J lost 3 bases; unmatched junction nucleotides: 2. CDR3 coding DNA: TGTGCCAGCAGCTTAGATCGGGGGGAAGAGACCCAGTACTTC. The encoded protein is CASSLDRGEETQYF.

The chain combines TRBV29-1 with TRBJ1-6; 7 bases fit TRBD1. CDR1 SQVTM and CDR2 ANQGSEA come from the germline V gene. The CDR3 is 14 residues long. V trimming: 6 bases; J trimming: 7 bases; junction bases outside the gene matches: 9. The CDR3 protein is CSVATGTANSPLHF. CDR3 in DNA: TGCAGCGTCGCCACCGGGACAGCAAATTCACCCCTCCACTTT.

The chain joins TRBV29-1 to TRBJ2-1, with D unclear. Germline CDR1 reads SQVTM; CDR2 reads ANQGSEA. Trimming took 4 bases from V and 0 from J, leaving 10 bases between them. The CDR3 has 14 amino acids. The CDR3 nucleotides read TGCAGCGTTGTGGGGAAGAGCTCCTACAATGAGCAGTTCTTC. Protein: CSVVGKSSYNEQFF.

This clonotype was detected many times. The J gene is TRBJ2-2, the V gene TRBV7-6, with 7 bases identical to TRBD2. From germline, CDR1 is SGHVS and CDR2 FNYEAQ. V trimming: 1 base; J trimming: 4 bases; junction bases outside the gene matches: 3. This CDR3 has 15 amino acids. The CDR3 region is CASSLGRESTGELFF. CDR3 nucleotide sequence: TGTGCCAGCAGCTTAGGGCGGGAGAGCACCGGGGAGCTGTTTTTT.

J is TRBJ2-5 and V is TRBV29-1; no clear D gene. With 5 bases removed from V and 0 bases from J, the gap between germline ends came to 4 bases. Looked up from germline, CDR1 is SQVTM and CDR2 is ANQGSEA. The CDR3 totals 11 residues. CDR3 amino acids: CSVLYQETQYF. The CDR3 region has the DNA TGCAGCGTTTTATACCAAGAGACCCAGTACTTC.

At least ten counts were recorded for this clonotype. The V call is TRBV28, the J call TRBJ2-2, with no clear D. Germline values: CDR1 MDHEN, CDR2 SYDVKM. There are 12 residues in the CDR3. The V and J ends lost 6 bases and 6 bases respectively, with 8 bases between them. CDR3: CASSLVSGELFF. The CDR3 region has the DNA TGTGCCAGCAGCTTGGTCTCCGGGGAGCTGTTTTTT.

This clonotype was counted many times. V and J are TRBV28 and TRBJ1-1; tentative D call: TRBD1 (5 bases). CDR1 is MDHEN and CDR2 is SYDVKM in the germline V gene. The CDR3 loop spans 13 amino acids. V dropped 8 bases and J dropped 3 bases, with 13 bases sitting between them. The CDR3 bases are TGTGCCAGCGGAATACAGGAAGACACTGAAGCTTTCTTT. It codes for CASGIQEDTEAFF.

This chain connects TRBV30 to TRBJ1-4; D is uncertain. Germline CDR1 reads GTSNPN; CDR2 reads SVGIG (reference sequence). There are 12 residues in the CDR3. V gave up 1 base and J gave up 7 bases, with 7 bases separating them. CDR3 protein: CAWSERREKLFF. The CDR3 DNA follows: TGTGCCTGGAGTGAAAGACGTGAAAAACTGTTTTTT.

This clonotype has at least ten counts. The chain uses TRBV20-1 and TRBJ1-2; 9 bases are shared with TRBD1. Germline V gene lookup returns CDR1 DFQATT and CDR2 SNEGSKA (reference sequence). V was clipped by 6 bases and J by 2 bases; unmatched bases: 7. The CDR3 extends over 14 amino acids. CDR3 amino acids: CSALRQGGNYGYTF. The CDR3 DNA sequence: TGCAGTGCGCTTCGACAGGGGGGGAACTATGGCTACACCTTC.

This chain joins TRBV6-2 or TRBV6-3 and TRBJ1-5; 7 bases fit TRBD1. Germline CDR1 reads MNHEY; CDR2 reads SVGEGT. V lost 3 bases and J lost 4; bases outside the gene matches: 9. The CDR3 covers 16 residues. The CDR3 loop reads CASSYRIGTENQPQHF. As DNA, the CDR3 is TGTGCCAGCAGTTATCGGATCGGGACAGAGAATCAGCCCCAGCATTTT.

This clonotype was seen many times. V and J are TRBV7-3 and TRBJ2-3, with 10 bases that match TRBD2. The CDR3 loop spans 15 amino acids. Germline values: CDR1 SGHTA, CDR2 FQGTGA. With V trimmed by 5 bases and J by 4 bases, 6 bases remained unmatched. DNA of the CDR3: TGTGCCAGCAGCCAGGTAGCGGGAGGCCCAGATACGCAGTATTTT. It yields the protein CASSQVAGGPDTQYF.

This clonotype has only a few counts. This sequence joins TRBV4-3 and TRBJ2-7; 7 bases match TRBD2. This CDR3 spans 16 amino acids. The V and J ends lost 1 base and 3 bases, in that order; junction bases with no gene match: 9. The V gene's germline CDR1 is LGHNA and CDR2 YSLEER. The CDR3 nucleotides read TGCGCCAGCAGCCAAGCCTCTGGGCGGGAGAGCTACGAGCAGTACTTC. Its protein is CASSQASGRESYEQYF.

This clonotype was observed a few times. The chain employs TRBV20-1 and TRBJ2-6, with 10 bases lining up with TRBD1. Germline assignment: CDR1 DFQATT and CDR2 SNEGSKA (reference sequence). Germline trimming cut 0 bases from V and 0 bases from J; bases unmatched to any gene: 5. This CDR3 comprises 18 residues. In DNA, the CDR3 is TGCAGTGCTAGAGATCACCGGACAGGGGGCTCTGGGGCCAACGTCCTGACTTTC. Translated, it gives CSARDHRTGGSGANVLTF.

This clonotype has a handful of counts. The CDR3: CASRLMTGYGYTF. The CDR3 DNA sequence: TGTGCCAGCAGACTGATGACAGGTTATGGCTACACCTTC. The chain has TRBV28 and TRBJ1-2; TRBD1 might be the D (6 bases). The V and J ends lost 6 bases and 5 bases respectively, with 13 bases between them. Looked up from germline, CDR1 is MDHEN and CDR2 is SYDVKM. The length of the CDR3 is 13 residues.

The J gene is TRBJ2-7, the V gene TRBV7-3; D may be TRBD2 (6 bases). The CDR3 is made up of 14 amino acids. Trimming cost V 0 bases and J 5 bases, with 11 bases left between them. Germline V gene lookup returns CDR1 SGHTA and CDR2 FQGTGA. The CDR3 DNA reads as TGTGCCAGCAGCTTAACGGGAGGTCGTAACGAGCAGTACTTC. It translates to CASSLTGGRNEQYF.

In regard to this clonotype: This sequence may be a read error, since a much larger clone differs from it by one base. The chain is built from TRBV10-3 and TRBJ1-3; tentatively, D is TRBD1 (6 bases). Germline CDR1 and CDR2: ENHRY and SYGVKD. CDR3 size: 15 residues. V gave up 3 bases and J gave up 2 bases, with 11 bases separating them. CDR3 in amino acids: CAISEVGGPGNTIYF. The CDR3 nucleotides read TGTGCCATCAGTGAAGTTGGGGGGCCTGGAAACACCATATATTTT.

This clonotype was counted only a few times. This sequence may be a read error, since a much larger clone differs from it by one base. The gene calls are TRBV27 and TRBJ1-1; D unclear. Germline loops: CDR1 MNHEY, CDR2 SMNVEV (reference sequence). The CDR3 is 14 amino acids. CDR3 bases: TGTACCAGCAGCCCGCGCGGGAGTTTCACTGAAGCTTTCTTT. Its protein is CTSSPRGSFTEAFF.

Note on this clonotype: This may arise from a read error, as a much more abundant clone is one base away. CDR3 coding DNA: TGTGCCAGCAGTTACTACCGCGCCGGGACAGGGGTTTCAGTGGAGACCCAGTACTTC. Translated: CASSYYRAGTGVSVETQYF. The chain couples TRBV28 to TRBJ2-5; 10 bases match TRBD1. The CDR3 spans 19 residues. Germline trimming cut 4 bases from V and 5 bases from J; bases unmatched to any gene: 19. Germline V lookup: CDR1 MDHEN, CDR2 SYDVKM.

This clonotype was observed at least ten times. The chain combines TRBV12-3 or TRBV12-4 with TRBJ2-1; 7 bases match TRBD2. With V trimmed by 1 base and J by 0 bases, 0 bases remained unmatched. This CDR3 contains 15 residues. The CDR3: CASSLGGGSYNEQFF. Here the CDR3 DNA reads TGTGCCAGCAGTTTAGGGGGGGGCTCCTACAATGAGCAGTTCTTC.